The 20 T cell receptor beta chains given below trace back to one sample, sequenced in a study of identical twins. TCRdb re-derived calls from the 5' RACE reads in MiXCR, one entry per CDR3 protein. This table holds about 530,000 distinct CDR3 sequences, 20% to 25% found once. The sample also formed part of further work on yellow fever vaccine responses in identical twins.

Sequencing was carried out using CD4+ T cells sorted from blood. These TCRs come from a woman between 18 and 29 years old in good health.

V usage is TRBV7-3 and J usage is TRBJ1-2; D might be TRBD1 (6 bases). V was shortened by 4 bases and J by 6 bases, with 18 bases between the two germline ends. Germline V gives CDR1 SGHTA, CDR2 FQGTGA. The length of the CDR3 is 15 residues. CDR3 in amino acids: CASSSRTGYKDGYTF. In DNA, the CDR3 is TGTGCCAGCAGCTCACGTACAGGGTACAAGGATGGCTACACCTTC.

The chain carries TRBV9 and TRBJ2-5, with 12 bases aligning to TRBD2. This CDR3 has 17 residues. Germline V CDR1 and CDR2: SGDLS, YYNGEE. V was clipped by 4 bases and J by 2 bases; unmatched bases: 9. CDR3 DNA sequence: TGTGCCAGCAGCCTCGACCCTAGCGGGGGGGCACAAGAGACCCAGTACTTC. Protein sequence: CASSLDPSGGAQETQYF. The whole variable domain, filled in from reference TRBV9 and TRBJ2-5, reads DSGVTQTPKHLITATGQRVTLRCSPRSGDLSVYWYQQSLDQGLQFLIQYYNGEERAKGNILERFSAQQFPDLHSELNLSSLELGDSALYFCASSLDPSGGAQETQYFGPGTRLLVL.

This clonotype turned up a few times. The chain recombines TRBV24-1 with TRBJ2-5; tentative D call: TRBD1 (5 bases). Germline V gene data show CDR1 as KGHDR and CDR2 as SFDVKD. V lost 9 bases to trimming and J lost 1 base, with 14 bases between them. The CDR3 is 14 residues long. The chain's CDR3 is CATSKTAIQETQYF. For the CDR3, the DNA is TGTGCCACCTCCAAGACAGCCATCCAAGAGACCCAGTACTTC.

Only a few counts were recorded for this clonotype. The chain combines TRBV29-1 with TRBJ2-3, with D maybe TRBD1 (6 bases). This CDR3 spans 15 amino acids. Germline V gene lookup returns CDR1 SQVTM and CDR2 ANQGSEA. V lost 2 bases to trimming and J lost 2 bases, with 14 bases between them. The DNA for the CDR3 is TGCAGCGTTGAAAGGGTACCAGGGGACACAGATACGCAGTATTTT. It yields the protein CSVERVPGDTDTQYF.

The V call is TRBV9, the J call TRBJ2-1, with D possibly matching TRBD1 (6 bases). CDR3 size: 13 residues. Trimming stripped 2 bases from V and 7 bases from J, with 10 bases between. Germline V gene sequence: CDR1 SGDLS, CDR2 YYNGEE. The CDR3 region is CASSVSGANEQFF. The CDR3 nucleotides are TGTGCCAGCAGCGTGTCAGGGGCGAATGAGCAGTTCTTC.

The rearrangement joins TRBV3-1 to TRBJ2-2; the D gene is possibly TRBD1 (6 bases). The CDR3 is 12 residues long. V shed 7 bases and J shed 6 bases, with 9 bases lying between them. CDR1 and CDR2 (germline): LGHDT, YNNKEL (reference sequence). The CDR3 DNA sequence: TGTGCCAGCAACAGGGTTTCCGGGGAGCTGTTTTTT. Amino acids: CASNRVSGELFF.

This clonotype was detected only a few times. This sequence joins TRBV12-3 or TRBV12-4 and TRBJ2-3, with D hard to call. Trimming stripped 2 bases from V and 1 base from J, with 10 bases between. This CDR3 is 15 amino acids long. The CDR3 protein is CASSLTLLGTDTQYF. CDR3 DNA: TGTGCCAGCAGTTTAACCCTCCTGGGCACAGATACGCAGTATTTT.

The J gene is TRBJ2-1, the V gene TRBV29-1, with D perhaps matching TRBD1 (6 bases). CDR3 size: 13 residues. Trimming left V 6 bases short and J 6 bases short, with 15 bases between. Germline V gene sequence: CDR1 SQVTM, CDR2 ANQGSEA. CDR3 coding DNA: TGCAGCGTCCCTAGGGGGTACGGCAATGAGCAGTTCTTC. Encoded protein: CSVPRGYGNEQFF.

This clonotype showed up just a few times. The chain recombines TRBV4-1 with TRBJ1-2, with D unclear. Germline V lookup: CDR1 MGHRA, CDR2 YSYEKL. Trimming took 1 base from V and 0 from J, leaving 9 bases between them. This CDR3 has 15 residues. The CDR3 reads CASSQGPLANYGYTF. The CDR3 region has the DNA TGCGCCAGCAGCCAAGGTCCACTCGCTAACTATGGCTACACCTTC.

The gene calls are TRBV6-5 and TRBJ1-1; D may be TRBD1 (6 bases). The CDR3 is 16 residues long. Germline values: CDR1 MNHEY, CDR2 SVGAGI. V was clipped by 0 bases and J by 1 base, with 12 bases between them. The chain's CDR3 is CASSYSRGGSNTEAFF. The CDR3 nucleotides are TGTGCCAGCAGTTACTCGAGAGGGGGGTCGAACACTGAAGCTTTCTTT.

This sequence joins TRBV12-3 or TRBV12-4 and TRBJ1-1, with D unresolved. The CDR3 is 14 residues long. V was clipped by 4 bases and J by 2 bases, with 11 bases between them. CDR3 sequence reads: CASSYPSGNTEAFF. The DNA for the CDR3 is TGTGCCAGCAGTTACCCCTCAGGCAACACTGAAGCTTTCTTT.

The chain recombines TRBV20-1 with TRBJ2-1; TRBD2 matches at 14 bases. The CDR3 length is 15 residues. V gave up 6 bases and J gave up 7 bases; unmatched junction bases: 8. The germline V gene has CDR1 DFQATT and CDR2 SNEGSKA (reference sequence). The CDR3 DNA reads as TGCAGTGCAGTTGGACTAGCGGGAGGTTATAATGAGCAGTTCTTC. Translating gives CSAVGLAGGYNEQFF.

This chain joins TRBV6-4 and TRBJ2-3; 8 bases map to TRBD2. CDR3 size: 14 residues. Trimming took 1 base from V and 3 from J; bases not matched to a gene: 0. The V gene's germline CDR1 is MRHNA and CDR2 SNTAGT. CDR3 sequence reads: CASSDLAGTDTQYF. The CDR3 coding sequence is TGTGCCAGCAGTGACTTAGCGGGGACAGATACGCAGTATTTT.

This clonotype was seen a handful of times. The rearrangement joins TRBV5-1 to TRBJ2-3; 16 bases line up with TRBD2. Germline CDR1 is SGHRS and CDR2 is YFSETQ. The junction had 6 bases not matched to a gene; V was cut back by 4 bases and J by 7 bases. This CDR3 region has 16 residues. The DNA of the CDR3 is TGCGCCAGCAGCGGGGGACTAGCGGGAGGGAGTCATACGCAGTATTTT. Translation: CASSGGLAGGSHTQYF.

This clonotype has only a few counts. This chain joins TRBV5-1 and TRBJ2-7; 10 nucleotides match TRBD2. J gave up 3 bases and V 1 base, and 4 bases lay outside the gene matches. The CDR3 is made up of 15 amino acids. The V gene's germline CDR1 is SGHRS and CDR2 YFSETQ. The DNA of the CDR3 is TGCGCCAGCAGCTTGACCCTAGCGGGAGACTACGAGCAGTACTTC. Protein: CASSLTLAGDYEQYF.

This clonotype was counted between two and nine times. The chain links TRBV5-1 to TRBJ2-5, with TRBD2 matching over 13 bases. The CDR3 extends over 14 amino acids. Germline V gene data show CDR1 as SGHRS and CDR2 as YFSETQ. V lost 6 bases and J lost 2; bases outside the gene matches: 1. This chain's CDR3 is CASKLAGGQETQYF. For the CDR3, the DNA is TGCGCCAGCAAACTAGCGGGGGGGCAAGAGACCCAGTACTTC.

This clonotype came up a few times. J is TRBJ2-2 and V is TRBV12-3 or TRBV12-4, with D unclear. The CDR3 runs to 13 residues. V lost 4 bases to trimming and J lost 4 bases, with 7 bases between them. The CDR3 bases are TGTGCCAGCAGTTCTCAGTCCACCGGGGAGCTGTTTTTT. It encodes CASSSQSTGELFF.

The CDR3, as DNA: TGTGCCAGCAGCACTCACGCGGGGGAGGGGTTTAACACTGAAGCTTTCTTT. Translating gives CASSTHAGEGFNTEAFF. The chain recombines TRBV9 with TRBJ1-1; the D gene is possibly TRBD1 (5 bases). The CDR3 has 17 residues. From germline, CDR1 is SGDLS and CDR2 YYNGEE. Trimming took 4 bases from V and 2 from J, leaving 21 bases between them. The whole variable domain, filled in from reference TRBV9 and TRBJ1-1, reads DSGVTQTPKHLITATGQRVTLRCSPRSGDLSVYWYQQSLDQGLQFLIQYYNGEERAKGNILERFSAQQFPDLHSELNLSSLELGDSALYFCASSTHAGEGFNTEAFFGQGTRLTVV.

This chain links TRBV29-1 with TRBJ2-1, with unresolved D. This CDR3 contains 11 residues. Trimming shortened V by 6 bases and J by 5 bases, and 8 bases separated the two germline ends. Per germline, CDR1 SQVTM and CDR2 ANQGSEA. The DNA of the CDR3 is TGCAGCGTGCAAACCGACAATGAGCAGTTCTTC. Translated: CSVQTDNEQFF.

This clonotype was observed a handful of times. The genes are TRBV20-1 and TRBJ2-2; TRBD2 might be the D (6 bases). Germline V lookup: CDR1 DFQATT, CDR2 SNEGSKA (reference sequence). This CDR3 is built from 15 residues. Trimming took 0 bases from V and 5 from J, leaving 13 bases between them. The CDR3 loop reads CSAREPGVGTGELFF. For the CDR3, the DNA is TGCAGTGCTAGAGAACCGGGAGTAGGAACCGGGGAGCTGTTTTTT.